These 32 T cell receptor beta chains originate from one sample sequenced in a study of T cell responses to AZD1222 COVID-19 vaccine. The data were produced by immunoSEQ multiplex PCR, yet TCRdb's version contains in-frame clones alone and is incomplete. The table records approximately 13,000 clones, 84% of them present only once. The sequencing used peripheral blood, collected 28 days after the second AZD1222 dose. Receptors were obtained from an adult who received the AZD1222 COVID-19 vaccine.

Only one count was recorded for this clone. This chain links TRBV5-1 with TRBJ2-3; D remains ambiguous. The CDR3 length is 15 residues. Per the germline V gene, CDR1 is SGHRS and CDR2 is YFSETQ. V was pared by 0 bases and J by 5 bases, with 13 bases between. CDR3 nucleotide sequence: TGCGCCAGCAGCTTGGTTGGGCTCGCTGGAGATACGCAGTATTTT. Its translation: CASSLVGLAGDTQYF.

The chain recombines TRBV25-1 with TRBJ2-5; D not resolved. CDR1 is MGHDK and CDR2 is SYGVNS in the germline V gene. The CDR3 spans 11 residues. Trimming removed 5 bases at V and 5 bases at J, with 6 bases between. The CDR3 reads CASSLGETQYF. The CDR3 DNA reads as TGTGCCAGCAGTCTCGGGGAGACCCAGTACTTC. The full variable domain, in which reference TRBV25-1 and TRBJ2-5 provide the parts outside the CDR3, is EADIYQTPRYLVIGTGKKITLECSQTMGHDKMYWYQQDPGMELHLIHYSYGVNSTEKGDLSSESTVSRIRTEHFPLTLESARPSHTSQYLCASSLGETQYFGPGTRLLVL.

This chain joins TRBV5-1 and TRBJ2-1, with TRBD1 matching 7 bases. Per the germline V gene, CDR1 is SGHRS and CDR2 is YFSETQ. The CDR3 has 12 residues. The ends lost 7 bases at V and 9 bases at J; junction bases unmatched: 7. Here the CDR3 reads CASGTGVTEQFF. The CDR3 DNA is TGCGCCAGCGGAACAGGGGTCACTGAGCAGTTCTTC.

J is TRBJ1-1 and V is TRBV3-1 (or the pseudogene TRBV3-2), with 8 bases identical to TRBD1. The CDR3 extends over 15 amino acids. Germline V gives CDR1 LGHDT, CDR2 YNNKEL (reference sequence). J gave up 1 base and V 2 bases, and 3 bases lay outside the gene matches. The CDR3 reads CASSQWDRRNTEAFF. CDR3 in DNA: TGTGCCAGCAGCCAATGGGACAGGCGGAACACTGAAGCTTTCTTT.

The rearrangement uses TRBV4-3 and TRBJ2-5, with 11 bases fitting TRBD1. The CDR3 covers 15 residues. Per the germline V gene, CDR1 is LGHNA and CDR2 is YSLEER. The J segment lost 3 bases and the V segment lost 4 bases, leaving 4 bases of the junction unmatched. The CDR3 DNA sequence: TGCGCCAGCAGCCCGGACAGGGGGCGAGAAGAGACCCAGTACTTC. As protein: CASSPDRGREETQYF.

The V and J genes are TRBV27 and TRBJ1-6; D is unclear. The CDR3 length is 12 residues. CDR1 is MNHEY, CDR2 SMNVEV, per germline (reference sequence). The V and J ends lost 4 bases and 9 bases respectively, with 7 bases between them. The CDR3 protein is CASSSQISPLHF. As DNA, the CDR3 is TGTGCCAGCAGTTCCCAAATTTCACCCCTCCACTTT.

The V and J genes are TRBV3-1 (or the pseudogene TRBV3-2) and TRBJ1-5, with a tentative D call TRBD1 (6 bases). Germline CDR1 reads LGHDT; CDR2 reads YNNKEL (reference sequence). The CDR3 is 13 residues long. V was cut by 4 bases and J by 3 bases, with 7 bases left in between. The CDR3 bases are TGTGCCAGCAGCCGGGACAACAATCAGCCCCAGCATTTT. It specifies CASSRDNNQPQHF.

This clone has just a few counts. CDR3 protein: CASRRGWTNEKLFF. CDR3 sequence (DNA): TGTGCCAGCAGACGGGGGTGGACTAATGAAAAACTGTTTTTT. This chain links TRBV6-5 with TRBJ1-4; perhaps TRBD1 as D (5 bases). The CDR3 is made up of 14 amino acids. The germline V gene has CDR1 MNHEY and CDR2 SVGAGI. V was pared by 6 bases and J by 2 bases, with 10 bases between.

This chain uses TRBV2 with TRBJ1-2; 7 nucleotides line up with TRBD1. This CDR3 comprises 15 residues. Germline lookup yields CDR1 SNHLY and CDR2 FYNNEI. Losses at the gene ends were 8 bases for V and 5 bases for J; bases not matched to a gene: 14. The CDR3: CASRSPEGQKYGYTF. CDR3 DNA: TGTGCCAGCCGTTCGCCAGAGGGACAGAAGTATGGCTACACCTTC.

The V and J genes are TRBV7-9 and TRBJ2-7; D unclear. The CDR3 sequence is 15 residues long. V shed 5 bases and J shed 4 bases, with 18 bases lying between them. Germline CDR1 SEHNR, CDR2 FQNEAQ (reference sequence). The CDR3 sequence: CASSPTAGSGYEQYF. CDR3 sequence (DNA): TGTGCCAGCAGCCCGACGGCAGGCAGTGGGTACGAGCAGTACTTC.

The chain couples TRBV28 to TRBJ1-5; 7 nucleotides line up with TRBD1. The CDR3 covers 16 residues. The V segment lost 6 bases and the J segment 7 bases; nucleotides outside the gene matches: 15. Per germline, CDR1 MDHEN and CDR2 SYDVKM. The DNA of the CDR3 is TGTGCCAGCAGCCGGGGTGAGCTAGGGGGCTGGCAGCCCCAGCATTTT. As protein: CASSRGELGGWQPQHF.

This clone appeared a single time. This chain joins TRBV6-6 and TRBJ1-1; D not resolved. With 2 bases removed from V and 0 bases from J, the gap between germline ends came to 7 bases. This CDR3 is built from 14 residues. CDR1 is MNHNY, CDR2 SVGAGI, per germline (reference sequence). DNA for the CDR3: TGTGCCAGCAGTTACGAGGAGATGAACACTGAAGCTTTCTTT. Encoded protein: CASSYEEMNTEAFF.

This chain joins TRBV5-1 and TRBJ2-7; 9 bases agree with TRBD1. This CDR3 spans 13 amino acids. V lost 3 bases to trimming and J lost 3 bases; unmatched junction nucleotides: 1. CDR1 is SGHRS and CDR2 is YFSETQ in the germline V gene. The CDR3 loop reads CASSSGQGYEQYF. Written as DNA, the CDR3 is TGCGCCAGCAGCTCGGGACAGGGCTACGAGCAGTACTTC.

This clone has more than one count but fewer than ten. V is TRBV28 and J is TRBJ2-5; 14 positions agree with TRBD2. After removal of 3 bases from V and 6 bases from J, the junction contained 3 bases not matched to a gene. This CDR3 is 15 amino acids long. Germline CDR1 and CDR2: MDHEN and SYDVKM. The CDR3 here is CASSLGLAGVKTQYF. The CDR3 DNA follows: TGTGCCAGCAGTTTGGGACTAGCGGGAGTAAAGACCCAGTACTTC.

V gene TRBV7-3 combines with J gene TRBJ2-3; 10 bases map to TRBD2. CDR3 length: 17 amino acids. V dropped 5 bases and J dropped 7; count of bases not matched to a gene: 15. The germline CDR1 and CDR2 sequences are SGHTA and FQGTGA. CDR3 amino acids: CASSPPSSGGRGNTQYF. The CDR3 DNA follows: TGTGCCAGCAGCCCACCCTCTAGCGGGGGCCGGGGGAATACGCAGTATTTT.

The chain recombines TRBV6-5 with TRBJ2-7; TRBD1 agrees at 11 bases. CDR1 MNHEY and CDR2 SVGAGI come from the germline V gene. This CDR3 contains 15 residues. V lost 5 bases, J lost 4 bases, and 7 bases stayed unmatched. CDR3 bases: TGTGCCAGCAGTATGACGGACAGGGGGCTATACGAGCAGTACTTC. Protein sequence: CASSMTDRGLYEQYF.

The CDR3 is CSVDDDGIGYTF. The CDR3 DNA reads as TGCAGCGTTGATGATGACGGCATCGGCTACACCTTC. V usage is TRBV29-1 and J usage is TRBJ1-2; D unclear. CDR3 size: 12 residues. Germline CDR1 reads SQVTM; CDR2 reads ANQGSEA. Trimming took off 3 bases at V and 8 bases at J, with 13 bases between the two ends.

The genes are TRBV6-5 and TRBJ2-1; D is ambiguous. Trimming removed 11 bases from V and 3 bases from J, with 11 bases in between. The CDR3 extends over 12 amino acids. CDR1 is MNHEY, CDR2 SVGAGI, per germline. The CDR3 bases are TGTGCCTGCCTGACGATCTACAATGAGCAGTTCTTC. The encoded protein is CACLTIYNEQFF.

In this sample, this clone turned up a few times. The genes are TRBV4-1 and TRBJ2-7; the D gene could be TRBD1 or TRBD2 (6 bases each). The CDR3 is made up of 13 amino acids. Trimming pared 3 bases from V and 6 bases from J, leaving 12 bases between. CDR1 and CDR2 (germline): MGHRA, YSYEKL. In DNA form, the CDR3 reads TGCGCCAGCAGCCAGCGGGACAAGTCCGAGCAGTACTTC. Amino acids: CASSQRDKSEQYF.

This clone is classed as large. The J gene is TRBJ2-7, the V gene TRBV9; the D gene is possibly TRBD2 (5 bases). Trimming stripped 0 bases from V and 5 bases from J, with 18 bases between. Germline V gene data show CDR1 as SGDLS and CDR2 as YYNGEE. There are 16 residues in the CDR3. Here the CDR3 DNA reads TGTGCCAGCAGCGTAGGTGGGAGCGCCCGGGCAAACGAGCAGTACTTC. Translation: CASSVGGSARANEQYF.

Only one count was recorded for this clone. The J gene is TRBJ1-4, the V gene TRBV5-1; TRBD1 aligns across 11 bases. Losses at the gene ends were 2 bases for V and 13 bases for J; bases not matched to a gene: 16. Germline CDR1 and CDR2: SGHRS and YFSETQ. This CDR3 contains 17 residues. CDR3 in DNA: TGCGCCAGCAGCTTTGAACCGACTCAACTGGGACAGGGGGGACTGTTTTTT. Its protein product is CASSFEPTQLGQGGLFF.

The V call is TRBV7-8, the J call TRBJ1-4, with D maybe TRBD1 (6 bases). The CDR3 is made up of 15 amino acids. V lost 2 bases and J 7 bases, leaving 14 bases between the germline ends. Germline CDR1 and CDR2: SGHVS and FQNEAQ. The CDR3 DNA follows: TGTGCCAGCAGCTTATTTGGTAGGGGGGGTGAAAAACTGTTTTTT. Translating gives CASSLFGRGGEKLFF.

This chain joins TRBV5-1 and TRBJ1-1, with D possibly TRBD1 on 6 matching bases. The CDR3 totals 15 residues. The V end was cut by 2 bases, the J end by 1 base, with 12 bases between. Per germline, CDR1 SGHRS and CDR2 YFSETQ. The CDR3 DNA is TGCGCCAGCAGCTTCCAGGGGCAGGCGAACACTGAAGCTTTCTTT. Its protein product is CASSFQGQANTEAFF. Filled out from reference TRBV5-1 and TRBJ1-1, the complete variable domain reads KAGVTQTPRYLIKTRGQQVTLSCSPISGHRSVSWYQQTPGQGLQFLFEYFSETQRNKGNFPGRFSGRQFSNSRSEMNVSTLELGDSALYLCASSFQGQANTEAFFGQGTRLTVV.

This chain joins TRBV6-6 and TRBJ2-7; D might be TRBD1 (6 bases). This CDR3 has 16 amino acids. Germline V gives CDR1 MNHNY, CDR2 SVGAGI (reference sequence). V lost 9 bases to trimming and J lost 0 bases, with 21 bases between them. The CDR3 reads CASRNPGTRSSYEQYF. CDR3 sequence (DNA): TGTGCCAGTCGAAACCCAGGGACACGAAGCTCCTACGAGCAGTACTTC.

The V call is TRBV2, the J call TRBJ1-1, with D uncertain. Germline V gives CDR1 SNHLY, CDR2 FYNNEI. Trimming shortened V by 4 bases and J by 3 bases, and 6 bases separated the two germline ends. This CDR3 is 12 amino acids long. The CDR3: CASSVMDTEAFF. The CDR3 nucleotides read TGTGCCAGCAGTGTTATGGACACTGAAGCTTTCTTT.

The chain links TRBV6-4 to TRBJ1-1; D may be TRBD1 (5 bases). Trimming took 6 bases from V and 0 from J, leaving 8 bases between them. The CDR3 length is 13 residues. Germline V lookup: CDR1 MRHNA, CDR2 SNTAGT. CDR3 in amino acids: CASREQVNTEAFF. The CDR3 region has the DNA TGTGCCAGCAGGGAACAGGTGAACACTGAAGCTTTCTTT.

The J gene is TRBJ2-7, the V gene TRBV6-5; TRBD1 might be the D (5 bases). V gave up 0 bases and J gave up 0 bases, with 9 bases separating them. CDR1 and CDR2 (germline): MNHEY, SVGAGI. The CDR3 length is 15 residues. CDR3 loop: CASSYSNRYSYEQYF. The CDR3 DNA is TGTGCCAGCAGTTACTCGAACAGGTACTCCTACGAGCAGTACTTC.

V gene TRBV2 combines with J gene TRBJ2-1, with D unresolved. From germline, CDR1 is SNHLY and CDR2 FYNNEI. The ends were cut back, 4 bases at V and 4 bases at J, with 11 bases in the middle. The CDR3 extends over 14 amino acids. CDR3 sequence: CASSAALLYNEQFF. The CDR3 nucleotides read TGTGCCAGCAGTGCCGCGCTACTGTACAATGAGCAGTTCTTC.

V usage is TRBV11-1 and J usage is TRBJ1-2, with 9 bases fitting TRBD1. The CDR3 contains 14 residues. Germline V lookup: CDR1 SGHAT, CDR2 FQDESV (reference sequence). V was pared by 5 bases and J by 8 bases, with 9 bases of the junction left unmatched. The CDR3 here is CASSPSRDRAGYTF. The DNA of the CDR3 is TGTGCCAGCAGCCCTTCCCGGGACAGGGCGGGCTACACCTTC.

The chain links TRBV6-1 to TRBJ2-6; D gene unclear. The germline V gene has CDR1 MNHNS and CDR2 SASEGT. This CDR3 has 19 amino acids. V lost 0 bases and J 1 base, leaving 16 bases between the germline ends. CDR3 loop: CASSEAGPATFSGANVLTF. The CDR3 nucleotides are TGTGCCAGCAGTGAAGCCGGTCCAGCGACTTTTTCTGGGGCCAACGTCCTGACTTTC.

The genes are TRBV5-1 and TRBJ2-7; 7 nucleotides match TRBD1. CDR1 is SGHRS and CDR2 is YFSETQ in the germline V gene. The CDR3 covers 15 residues. V was pared by 0 bases and J by 6 bases, with 9 bases of the junction left unmatched. The CDR3 sequence is CASSLGGGAVSEQYF. In nucleotides, the CDR3 is TGCGCCAGCAGCTTGGGAGGGGGCGCGGTTTCCGAGCAGTACTTC.

The V gene is TRBV5-1, the J gene TRBJ2-5; the match to TRBD2 covers 7 bases. The CDR3 totals 14 residues. Looked up from germline, CDR1 is SGHRS and CDR2 is YFSETQ. V dropped 6 bases and J dropped 5; count of bases not matched to a gene: 10. This CDR3 reads CASKPGLQLETQYF. In DNA form, the CDR3 reads TGCGCCAGCAAACCGGGACTACAACTGGAGACCCAGTACTTC.